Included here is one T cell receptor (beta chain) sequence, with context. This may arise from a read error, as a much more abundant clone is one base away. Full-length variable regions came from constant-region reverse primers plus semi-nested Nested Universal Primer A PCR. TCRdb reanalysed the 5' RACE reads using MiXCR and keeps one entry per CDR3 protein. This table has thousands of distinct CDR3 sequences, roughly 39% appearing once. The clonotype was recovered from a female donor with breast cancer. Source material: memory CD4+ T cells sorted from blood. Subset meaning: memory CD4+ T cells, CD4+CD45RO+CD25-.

The CDR3 coding sequence is TGTGCCAGCGGACCTGGGTCCGACGAGCAGTACTTC. Protein sequence: CASGPGSDEQYF. V gene TRBV12-3 or TRBV12-4 combines with J gene TRBJ2-7; no reliable D call. The CDR3 has 12 residues. The V gene lost 8 bases and the J gene lost 5 bases, with 13 bases spanning the gap.